The source of this TCR beta chain is a study of early T cells in non-severe SARS-CoV-2 infection. After removal of 5 bases from V and 3 bases from J, the junction contained 11 bases not matched to a gene. CDR1 is SGHNT and CDR2 is YYREEE in the germline V gene (reference sequence). The CDR3 loop spans 15 amino acids. This clonotype was seen repeatedly, ten times or more. Attachment of unique molecular identifiers to individual cDNA molecules was performed. TCRdb processed the 5' RACE reads anew with MiXCR; each CDR3 protein has one entry. The data contain about 30,000 distinct CDR3 sequences, around 5.2% of them singletons.

The sequence derives from an adult who was a healthcare worker with PCR-confirmed SARS-CoV-2 infection or an uninfected control (not recorded which). The gene calls are TRBV5-4 and TRBJ2-7; 7 bases agree with TRBD2. The source material was whole blood. The CDR3 protein is CASSIGLVSIYEQYF. CDR3 DNA sequence: TGTGCCAGCAGTATCGGACTAGTCAGCATCTACGAGCAGTACTTC.